The present entry profiles one T cell receptor beta chain with its context. The data were taken from a study of blood T cell repertoires in COVID-19. Study as a whole: Some COVID-19 samples were acute and others convalescent; all came from the United States, Italy and Spain. PBMCs, B-cell-depleted T cells, or T cells provided the cDNA or gDNA that made up the material.

Methods used by the authors: Amplification with reference gene primers provided the estimates of nucleated cell counts. Sequenced by immunoSEQ multiplex PCR; TCRdb stores in-frame clones only, minus some. V, J and clone size are taken as reported in that table, and D and trimming were inferred from the DNA itself. This sample has 230,000 or so clones; roughly 84% occur once, and the top ten carry under 2.5%. Trimming cost V 6 bases and J 3 bases, with 8 bases left between them. Per germline, CDR1 MNHEY and CDR2 SVGAGI. There are 12 residues in the CDR3. The TCR sequence derives from a man between 35 and 55 years old with active or convalescent COVID-19. The chain has TRBV6-5 and TRBJ1-2; D is ambiguous. Sequences were obtained from peripheral blood. The CDR3 loop reads CASRENYYGYTF. The CDR3, as DNA: TGTGCCAGCAGGGAGAACTACTATGGCTACACCTTC.